This T cell receptor beta chain was captured by sequencing in a study of vaccination and CD4 T cells after COVID-19. On the study more broadly: Convalescent cases consisted of six males and four females, of whom two were Hispanic. Two doses of either BNT162b2 or mRNA-1273 vaccine were given to participants. Spike peptides, overlapping and drawn from SARS-CoV-2, HCoV-NL63, HCoV-OC43 and HCoV-229E, were used to stimulate cells.

This clonotype was detected once. What it binds is not known. Cultured CD4+ T-cell DNA underwent Oncomine TCR Beta short-read sequencing. MiXCR was run by TCRdb on the PCR reads, yielding one entry per CDR3 protein. The table records just under 20,000 distinct CDR3 sequences, around half of them present only once. Treatment described: roughly 11-day PBMC culture with coronavirus spike peptide pools or control peptides (ViraFEST assay). ViraFEST used peptide pools to expand antigen-specific T cells and subsequently sequenced their TCRs. The CDR3 is 14 residues long. CDR1 is LNHDA, CDR2 SQIVND, per germline (reference sequence). V was pared by 4 bases and J by 7 bases, with 8 bases of the junction left unmatched.

The rearrangement links TRBV19 to TRBJ1-2; 8 bases align to TRBD1. Specimen: CD4+ T cells from blood, cultured in vitro, collected after SARS-CoV-2 vaccination. This receptor was taken from a human donor who had recovered from COVID-19. CDR3 loop: CASSNDRGLAGYTF. Written as DNA, the CDR3 is TGTGCCAGTAGTAATGACAGGGGCCTCGCTGGCTACACCTTC.